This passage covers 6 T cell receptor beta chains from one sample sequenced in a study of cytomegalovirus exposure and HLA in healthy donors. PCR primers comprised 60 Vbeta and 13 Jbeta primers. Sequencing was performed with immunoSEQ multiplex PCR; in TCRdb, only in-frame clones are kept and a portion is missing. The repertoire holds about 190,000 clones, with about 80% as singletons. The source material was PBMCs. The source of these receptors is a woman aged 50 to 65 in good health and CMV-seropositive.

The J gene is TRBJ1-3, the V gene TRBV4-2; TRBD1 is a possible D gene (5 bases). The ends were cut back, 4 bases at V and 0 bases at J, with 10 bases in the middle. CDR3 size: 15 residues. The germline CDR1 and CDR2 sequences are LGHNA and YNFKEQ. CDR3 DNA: TGTGCCAGCAGCCCTGACAGTACCTCTGGAAACACCATATATTTT. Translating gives CASSPDSTSGNTIYF.

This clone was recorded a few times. Here the CDR3 DNA reads TGCGCCAGCAGCCAAGAGAGTCTAGCGGGGGCCAACACCGGGGAGCTGTTTTTT. This encodes CASSQESLAGANTGELFF. The chain uses TRBV4-1 and TRBJ2-2; the match to TRBD2 covers 10 bases. This CDR3 is built from 18 residues. The ends lost 0 bases at V and 2 bases at J; junction bases unmatched: 6. Per the germline V gene, CDR1 is MGHRA and CDR2 is YSYEKL.

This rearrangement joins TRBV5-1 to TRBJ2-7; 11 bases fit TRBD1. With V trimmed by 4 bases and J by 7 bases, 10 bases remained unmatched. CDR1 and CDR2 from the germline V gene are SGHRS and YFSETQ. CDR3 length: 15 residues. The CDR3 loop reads CASSPGQGASFEQYF. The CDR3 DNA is TGCGCCAGCAGCCCAGGACAGGGGGCTTCGTTTGAGCAGTACTTC.

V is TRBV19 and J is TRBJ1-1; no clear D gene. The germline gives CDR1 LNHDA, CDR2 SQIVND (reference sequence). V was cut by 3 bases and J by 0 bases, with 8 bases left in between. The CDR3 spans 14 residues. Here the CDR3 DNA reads TGTGCCAGTAGTATTGGGCTCATGAACACTGAAGCTTTCTTT. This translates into CASSIGLMNTEAFF.

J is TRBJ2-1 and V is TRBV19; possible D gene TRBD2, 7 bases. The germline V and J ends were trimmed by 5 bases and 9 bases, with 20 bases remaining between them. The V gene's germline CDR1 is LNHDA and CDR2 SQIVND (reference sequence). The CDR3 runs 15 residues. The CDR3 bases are TGTGCCAGTAGTTCTGGGGGGGCCAGCCAGAGTGAGCAGTTCTTC. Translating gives CASSSGGASQSEQFF.

The CDR3 is CASSGPHNYGYTF. DNA of the CDR3: TGTGCCAGCAGCGGGCCCCATAACTATGGCTACACCTTC. The chain employs TRBV9 and TRBJ1-2; the D is unclear. CDR3 length equals 13 residues. CDR1 is SGDLS, CDR2 YYNGEE, per germline. Trimming shortened V by 3 bases and J by 1 base, and 7 bases separated the two germline ends.